One sample yielded the 29 T cell receptor beta chains listed below, sequenced in a study of cytomegalovirus exposure and HLA in healthy donors. Repertoires were generated with immunoSEQ multiplex PCR, while TCRdb's copy carries only in-frame clones and drops some. The sample contains roughly 250,000 clones, 90% of which appear only once. Specimen: PBMCs. The receptor source for this set is a woman under 30 in good health and CMV-seronegative.

V and J are TRBV28 and TRBJ2-1, with D possibly matching TRBD1 (6 bases). The CDR3 runs to 15 residues. V was clipped by 5 bases and J by 0 bases, with 11 bases between them. From germline, CDR1 is MDHEN and CDR2 SYDVKM. The CDR3 DNA is TGTGCCAGCAGTACACAGGGCCACTCCTACAATGAGCAGTTCTTC. This gives the protein CASSTQGHSYNEQFF.

The chain links TRBV7-3 to TRBJ2-1, with 8 bases matching TRBD2. CDR3 size: 15 residues. J gave up 8 bases and V 2 bases, and 8 bases lay outside the gene matches. Germline V gives CDR1 SGHTA, CDR2 FQGTGA. CDR3: CASSLGLAGRHEQFF. The DNA for the CDR3 is TGTGCCAGCAGCTTAGGGTTAGCGGGGAGGCATGAGCAGTTCTTC. The whole variable domain, filled in from reference TRBV7-3 and TRBJ2-1, reads GAGVSQTPSNKVTEKGKYVELRCDPISGHTALYWYRQSLGQGPEFLIYFQGTGAADDSGLPNDRFFAVRPEGSVSTLKIQRTERGDSAVYLCASSLGLAGRHEQFFGPGTRLTVL.

This clone was counted once. CDR3 DNA sequence: TGCAGCGGAACCAGGGGGCTGAACACTGAAGCTTTCTTT. It encodes CSGTRGLNTEAFF. The rearrangement links TRBV29-1 to TRBJ1-1; 8 bases are a match to TRBD1. The CDR3 spans 13 residues. In germline, CDR1 is SQVTM, CDR2 ANQGSEA. The junction had 4 bases not matched to a gene; V was cut back by 7 bases and J by 0 bases.

This chain uses TRBV4-3 with TRBJ2-7, with a tentative D call TRBD1 (6 bases). The CDR3 loop spans 15 amino acids. Deletions cut 0 bases from V and 7 bases from J, with 16 bases between. In germline, CDR1 is LGHNA, CDR2 YSLEER. The CDR3 spells CASSQEHRATGEQYF. The CDR3 coding sequence is TGCGCCAGCAGCCAAGAACACAGGGCAACGGGGGAGCAGTACTTC.

The CDR3 protein is CAWSVYPDRGNGYTF. DNA of the CDR3: TGTGCCTGGAGTGTATACCCGGACAGGGGGAATGGCTACACCTTC. V is TRBV30 and J is TRBJ1-2, with 10 bases matching TRBD1. The germline gives CDR1 GTSNPN, CDR2 SVGIG (reference sequence). The CDR3 runs 15 residues. V was clipped by 0 bases and J by 6 bases; unmatched bases: 7.

CDR3 region: CASSRTKGEQPQHF. Here the CDR3 DNA reads TGTGCCAGCAGCCGTACTAAGGGGGAACAGCCCCAGCATTTT. The chain links TRBV6-5 to TRBJ1-5; D is perhaps TRBD1 (6 bases). The CDR3 covers 14 residues. Germline assignment: CDR1 MNHEY and CDR2 SVGAGI. The V end was cut by 6 bases, the J end by 7 bases, with 16 bases between.

In its sample, this clone was seen a few times. The rearrangement joins TRBV5-4 to TRBJ2-3, with D perhaps TRBD2 (6 bases). V gave up 4 bases and J gave up 0 bases, with 12 bases separating them. The germline V gene has CDR1 SGHNT and CDR2 YYREEE (reference sequence). CDR3 length equals 15 residues. The chain's CDR3 is CASSHPSGSTDTQYF. The CDR3 region has the DNA TGTGCCAGCAGCCATCCCAGCGGGAGCACAGATACGCAGTATTTT.

The chain couples TRBV7-9 to TRBJ2-2; a weak D match, TRBD2 (5 bases). The germline CDR1 and CDR2 sequences are SEHNR and FQNEAQ (reference sequence). The ends were cut back, 5 bases at V and 3 bases at J, with 16 bases in the middle. This CDR3 is built from 16 residues. CDR3: CASSQAAHSDTGELFF. CDR3 nucleotides: TGTGCCAGCAGCCAAGCGGCGCACTCTGACACCGGGGAGCTGTTTTTT.

The CDR3 reads CSVVLAGGGETQYF. The CDR3 DNA reads as TGCAGCGTTGTGTTAGCGGGGGGTGGGGAGACCCAGTACTTC. The chain couples TRBV29-1 to TRBJ2-5; 10 bases align to TRBD2. Germline values: CDR1 SQVTM, CDR2 ANQGSEA. The CDR3 is made up of 14 amino acids. Unmatched junction bases numbered 7, after V lost 4 bases and J lost 5 bases.

This sequence joins TRBV29-1 and TRBJ1-1; TRBD1 aligns across 7 bases. Trimming removed 6 bases from V and 7 bases from J; junction bases left unmatched: 14. The CDR3 covers 14 residues. Germline CDR1 SQVTM, CDR2 ANQGSEA. In DNA, the CDR3 is TGCAGCGTCATGGGACAGATGGGTGGTGGTGAAGCTTTCTTT. This codes for CSVMGQMGGGEAFF.

The V call is TRBV6-1, the J call TRBJ2-1; 7 bases are a match to TRBD2. Germline assignment: CDR1 MNHNS and CDR2 SASEGT. V trimming: 1 base; J trimming: 5 bases; junction bases outside the gene matches: 14. This CDR3 has 18 amino acids. The CDR3 spells CASSEVSSGNTPNNEQFF. The DNA of the CDR3 is TGTGCCAGCAGTGAAGTATCTAGCGGAAACACCCCTAACAATGAGCAGTTCTTC.

V gene TRBV29-1 combines with J gene TRBJ2-5, with 11 positions matching TRBD1. CDR3 length equals 14 residues. V lost 6 bases to trimming and J lost 2 bases; unmatched junction nucleotides: 5. The germline V gene encodes CDR1 SQVTM and CDR2 ANQGSEA. Written as DNA, the CDR3 is TGCAGCGTGAAGGGACAGGGGGAACAAGAGACCCAGTACTTC. Translation: CSVKGQGEQETQYF.

The J gene is TRBJ2-7, the V gene TRBV10-3, with 8 bases identical to TRBD1. Germline CDR1 ENHRY, CDR2 SYGVKD. V gave up 6 bases and J gave up 3 bases; unmatched junction bases: 4. CDR3 size: 13 residues. The CDR3 DNA sequence: TGTGCCATCAGAGGACAGGGAAGCTACGAGCAGTACGTC. Protein product: CAIRGQGSYEQYV.

This chain connects TRBV30 to TRBJ1-4, with TRBD1 identical over 9 bases. Germline CDR1 is GTSNPN and CDR2 is SVGIG (reference sequence). The V gene end was trimmed by 8 bases and the J gene end by 7 bases; junction bases not matched to a gene: 8. This CDR3 spans 13 amino acids. The CDR3 protein is CARQGGYGEKLFF. The CDR3 DNA sequence: TGTGCCAGACAGGGGGGATACGGTGAAAAACTGTTTTTT.

This chain connects TRBV9 to TRBJ2-1; 11 positions agree with TRBD2. J gave up 3 bases and V 4 bases, and 3 bases lay outside the gene matches. CDR1 and CDR2 (germline): SGDLS, YYNGEE. This CDR3 has 15 residues. The CDR3 sequence: CASSYTSGGYNEQFF. CDR3 DNA sequence: TGTGCCAGCAGCTATACTAGCGGGGGCTACAATGAGCAGTTCTTC.

The chain is built from TRBV29-1 and TRBJ1-2; TRBD1 matches 9 bases. Germline CDR1 SQVTM, CDR2 ANQGSEA. The CDR3 spans 12 residues. Losses at the gene ends were 1 base for V and 9 bases for J; bases not matched to a gene: 3. CDR3 nucleotide sequence: TGCAGCGTTGAAGGAGGACAGGGGAGCTACACCTTC. Translating gives CSVEGGQGSYTF.

V usage is TRBV7-9 and J usage is TRBJ1-2; 7 bases match TRBD1. This CDR3 is built from 16 residues. The germline CDR1 and CDR2 sequences are SEHNR and FQNEAQ (reference sequence). V lost 4 bases to trimming and J lost 0 bases; unmatched junction nucleotides: 8. CDR3: CASSSPGTEANYGYTF. The CDR3 region has the DNA TGTGCCAGCAGCTCCCCGGGGACAGAAGCTAACTATGGCTACACCTTC.

This chain uses TRBV5-6 with TRBJ1-6; unclear D gene. Germline V gives CDR1 SGHDT, CDR2 YYEEEE. The CDR3 sequence is 15 residues long. V was shortened by 1 base and J by 7 bases, with 12 bases between the two germline ends. The CDR3 spells CASSLFAPRNSPLHF. The DNA of the CDR3 is TGTGCCAGCAGCTTGTTCGCCCCCCGGAATTCACCCCTCCACTTT.

This clone was counted only a few times. The chain links TRBV28 to TRBJ2-7, with unresolved D. Germline values: CDR1 MDHEN, CDR2 SYDVKM. Trimming took 4 bases from V and 3 from J, leaving 7 bases between them. This CDR3 spans 12 amino acids. CDR3 nucleotide sequence: TGTGCCAGCAGTTCGCAGAACTACGAGCAGTACGTC. It yields the protein CASSSQNYEQYV.

J is TRBJ2-1 and V is TRBV14; 10 bases match TRBD2. CDR1 is SGHDN and CDR2 is FVKESK in the germline V gene. V was pared by 5 bases and J by 4 bases, with 14 bases of the junction left unmatched. The CDR3 is made up of 18 amino acids. The CDR3 sequence: CASSNKVLAGPNYNEQFF. CDR3 DNA sequence: TGTGCCAGCAGCAACAAGGTACTAGCGGGGCCCAATTACAATGAGCAGTTCTTC.

This clone was found once. CDR3 DNA: TGTGCCAGCAGTCTCCGAGTAGCGGGGGGGCAGGATGAGCAGTTCTTC. This encodes CASSLRVAGGQDEQFF. The V call is TRBV11-3, the J call TRBJ2-1; 11 nucleotides match TRBD2. Germline CDR1 is SGHNT and CDR2 is YENEEA. This CDR3 comprises 16 residues. Germline trimming cut 6 bases from V and 8 bases from J; bases unmatched to any gene: 12.

The chain is built from TRBV5-5 and TRBJ1-2; 9 bases agree with TRBD1. The CDR3 sequence is 16 residues long. V shed 0 bases and J 2 bases; nucleotides not matched to a gene: 5. Germline CDR1 SGHKS, CDR2 YYEKEE (reference sequence). The CDR3: CASSLARTGDNYGYTF. Here the CDR3 DNA reads TGTGCCAGCAGCTTGGCGCGGACAGGGGACAACTATGGCTACACCTTC.

This clone was seen a few times. The chain couples TRBV28 to TRBJ1-2; 10 bases line up with TRBD1. Trimming removed 6 bases from V and 3 bases from J; junction bases left unmatched: 7. The CDR3 is made up of 15 amino acids. Per germline, CDR1 MDHEN and CDR2 SYDVKM. For the CDR3, the DNA is TGTGCCAGCAGAGGTCCCGGGACAGGGGACTATGGCTACACCTTC. This sequence encodes CASRGPGTGDYGYTF.

This chain uses TRBV4-3 with TRBJ1-2, with D possibly matching TRBD1 (6 bases). V lost 3 bases to trimming and J lost 6 bases, with 17 bases between them. CDR1 LGHNA and CDR2 YSLEER come from the germline V gene. The CDR3 spans 15 residues. CDR3: CASSQNSPGHHGYTF. CDR3 nucleotide sequence: TGCGCCAGCAGCCAGAATTCACCGGGACATCATGGCTACACCTTC.

This chain joins TRBV7-2 and TRBJ1-5, with unresolved D. The CDR3 loop spans 13 amino acids. V lost 0 bases and J lost 9, with 9 bases in between. Germline V CDR1 and CDR2: SGHTA, FQGNSA. The CDR3 nucleotides are TGTGCCAGCAGCTTAGCGCTAGAGGGGCCCCAGCATTTT. Amino acid sequence: CASSLALEGPQHF. The complete variable domain, with remaining parts taken from reference TRBV7-2 and TRBJ1-5, reads GAGVSQSPSNKVTEKGKDVELRCDPISGHTALYWYRQSLGQGLEFLIYFQGNSAPDKSGLPSDRFSAERTGGSVSTLTIQRTQQEDSAVYLCASSLALEGPQHFGDGTRLSIL.

The chain recombines TRBV6-1 with TRBJ2-3; 9 bases agree with TRBD2. The ends lost 3 bases at V and 3 bases at J; junction bases unmatched: 10. The CDR3 loop spans 17 amino acids. Germline CDR1 is MNHNS and CDR2 is SASEGT. For the CDR3, the DNA is TGTGCCAGCAGTGACGATACGCGGGGGGGCCCAACAGATACGCAGTATTTT. Protein product: CASSDDTRGGPTDTQYF.

The V and J genes are TRBV7-8 and TRBJ2-7; D may be TRBD2 (6 bases). Germline loops: CDR1 SGHVS, CDR2 FQNEAQ. V was cut by 6 bases and J by 0 bases, with 30 bases left in between. The CDR3 is 20 residues long. This chain's CDR3 is CASSFHRPFGRRTNSYEQYF. CDR3 nucleotides: TGTGCCAGCAGTTTCCACCGCCCTTTTGGGCGCCGGACTAACTCCTACGAGCAGTACTTC.

The chain is built from TRBV9 and TRBJ1-1; TRBD1 might be the D (6 bases). The CDR3 consists of 14 residues. In germline, CDR1 is SGDLS, CDR2 YYNGEE. V dropped 7 bases and J dropped 0 bases, with 13 bases sitting between them. CDR3: CASVGGPLNTEAFF. The CDR3, as DNA: TGTGCCAGCGTGGGGGGGCCGTTGAACACTGAAGCTTTCTTT. The full variable domain, its missing parts supplied by reference TRBV9 and TRBJ1-1, is DSGVTQTPKHLITATGQRVTLRCSPRSGDLSVYWYQQSLDQGLQFLIQYYNGEERAKGNILERFSAQQFPDLHSELNLSSLELGDSALYFCASVGGPLNTEAFFGQGTRLTVV.

This clone was seen just once. V usage is TRBV27 and J usage is TRBJ2-7; TRBD2 matches 8 bases. The trim removed 5 bases at V and 0 bases at J, leaving 6 bases unmatched. Germline V gene data show CDR1 as MNHEY and CDR2 as SMNVEV (reference sequence). The CDR3 has 15 residues. This CDR3 reads CASSPSGGPSYEQYF. The CDR3 DNA is TGTGCCAGCAGTCCGTCGGGGGGGCCCTCCTACGAGCAGTACTTC.